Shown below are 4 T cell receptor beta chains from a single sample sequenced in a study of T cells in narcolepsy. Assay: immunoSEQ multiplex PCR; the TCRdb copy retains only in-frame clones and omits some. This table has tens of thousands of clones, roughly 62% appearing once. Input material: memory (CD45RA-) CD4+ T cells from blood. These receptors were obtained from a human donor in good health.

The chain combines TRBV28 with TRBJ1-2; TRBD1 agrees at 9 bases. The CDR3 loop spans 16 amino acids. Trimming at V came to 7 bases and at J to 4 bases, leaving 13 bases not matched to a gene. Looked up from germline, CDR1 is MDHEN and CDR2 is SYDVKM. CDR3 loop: CASTVGVGTGIYGYTF. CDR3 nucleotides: TGTGCCAGCACCGTAGGGGTGGGGACAGGGATCTATGGCTACACCTTC.

This CDR3 reads CASSATQELGYTF. The CDR3 nucleotides read TGCGCCAGCAGCGCTACACAGGAGTTGGGCTACACCTTC. The V and J genes are TRBV5-1 and TRBJ1-2, with a tentative D call TRBD1 (5 bases). V gave up 4 bases and J gave up 8 bases, with 15 bases separating them. The CDR3 spans 13 residues. Germline lookup yields CDR1 SGHRS and CDR2 YFSETQ.

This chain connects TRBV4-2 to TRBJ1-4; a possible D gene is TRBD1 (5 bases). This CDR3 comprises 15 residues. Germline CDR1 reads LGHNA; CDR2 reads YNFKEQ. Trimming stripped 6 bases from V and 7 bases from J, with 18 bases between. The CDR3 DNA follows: TGTGCCAGCAGGTCGACCCGGGACGGGGCTGAAAAACTGTTTTTT. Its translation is CASRSTRDGAEKLFF.

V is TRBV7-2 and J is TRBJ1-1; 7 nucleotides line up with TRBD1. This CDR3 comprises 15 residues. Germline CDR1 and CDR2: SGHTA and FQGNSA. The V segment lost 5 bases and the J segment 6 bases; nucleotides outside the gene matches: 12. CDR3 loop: CASSPRTGKLAEAFF. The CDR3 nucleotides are TGTGCCAGCAGCCCCCGGACAGGAAAGCTAGCTGAAGCTTTCTTT.